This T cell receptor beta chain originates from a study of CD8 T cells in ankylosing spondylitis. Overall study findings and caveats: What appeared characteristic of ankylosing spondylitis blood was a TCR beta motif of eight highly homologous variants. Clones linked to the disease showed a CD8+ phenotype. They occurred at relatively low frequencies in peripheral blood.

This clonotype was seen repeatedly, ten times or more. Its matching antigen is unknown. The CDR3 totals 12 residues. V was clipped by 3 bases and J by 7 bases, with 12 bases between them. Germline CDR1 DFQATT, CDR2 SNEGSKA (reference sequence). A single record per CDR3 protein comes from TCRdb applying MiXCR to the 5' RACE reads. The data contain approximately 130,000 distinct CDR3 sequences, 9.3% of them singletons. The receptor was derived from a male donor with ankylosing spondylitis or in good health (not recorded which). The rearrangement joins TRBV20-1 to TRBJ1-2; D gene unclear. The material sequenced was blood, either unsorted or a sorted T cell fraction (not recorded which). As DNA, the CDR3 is TGCAGTGCTAGCCGGGCAGGCGGTGGCTACACCTTC. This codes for CSASRAGGGYTF.